A selection of T cell receptor beta chains follows, all from one sample in a study of OX40 agonist ivuxolimab in advanced cancers. Method: immunoSEQ multiplex PCR; TCRdb's copy keeps in-frame clones and lacks some. Of 65,000 to 95,000 clones in the sample, about 88% were seen once. The specimen comprised CD4+ or CD8+ T cells sorted from blood, sampled in a trial of the OX40 agonist ivuxolimab. The receptor set was obtained from an adult with an advanced solid tumor such as melanoma, head and neck, liver or kidney cancer. Both conserved end residues are part of each CDR3. Each record gives: V gene, J gene, CDR3 protein.

V: TRBV6-5
J: TRBJ2-2
CDR3: CASGRSDGELFF

V: TRBV10-3
J: TRBJ1-5
CDR3: CAIRVDGNSNQPQHF

V: TRBV5-6
J: TRBJ1-4
CDR3: CASSSTGGLEKLFF

V: TRBV5-1
J: TRBJ2-7
CDR3: CASSLGGTSGYEQYF

V: TRBV7-9
J: TRBJ1-3
CDR3: CASSFQGYSGNTIYF

V: TRBV4-1
J: TRBJ1-6
CDR3: CASSQGLQGTNSPLHF

V: TRBV7-3
J: TRBJ2-1
CDR3: CASRPGGGAEGEQFF

V: TRBV27
J: TRBJ1-2
CDR3: CASSLTGTPSGYTF

V: TRBV5-1
J: TRBJ2-1
CDR3: CASSLSTSGRSGNEQFF

V: TRBV7-7
J: TRBJ2-5
CDR3: CASSLRDGETQYF

V: TRBV28
J: TRBJ2-7
CDR3: CASSSMTGTASSYEQYF